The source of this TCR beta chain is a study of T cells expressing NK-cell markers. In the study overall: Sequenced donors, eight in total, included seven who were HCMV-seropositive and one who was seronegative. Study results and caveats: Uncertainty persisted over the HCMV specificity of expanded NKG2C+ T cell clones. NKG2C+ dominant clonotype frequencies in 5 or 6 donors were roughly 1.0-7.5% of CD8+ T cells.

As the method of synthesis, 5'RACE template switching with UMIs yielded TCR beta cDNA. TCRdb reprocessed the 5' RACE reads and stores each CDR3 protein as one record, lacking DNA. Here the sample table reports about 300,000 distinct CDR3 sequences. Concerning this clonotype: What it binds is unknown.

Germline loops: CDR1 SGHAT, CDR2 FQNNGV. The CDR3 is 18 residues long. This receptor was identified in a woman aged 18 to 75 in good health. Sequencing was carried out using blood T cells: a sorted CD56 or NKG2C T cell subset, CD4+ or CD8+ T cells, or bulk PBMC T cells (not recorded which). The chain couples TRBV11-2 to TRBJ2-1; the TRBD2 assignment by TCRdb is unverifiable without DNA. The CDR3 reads CASSLGVLAGVSYNEQFF.